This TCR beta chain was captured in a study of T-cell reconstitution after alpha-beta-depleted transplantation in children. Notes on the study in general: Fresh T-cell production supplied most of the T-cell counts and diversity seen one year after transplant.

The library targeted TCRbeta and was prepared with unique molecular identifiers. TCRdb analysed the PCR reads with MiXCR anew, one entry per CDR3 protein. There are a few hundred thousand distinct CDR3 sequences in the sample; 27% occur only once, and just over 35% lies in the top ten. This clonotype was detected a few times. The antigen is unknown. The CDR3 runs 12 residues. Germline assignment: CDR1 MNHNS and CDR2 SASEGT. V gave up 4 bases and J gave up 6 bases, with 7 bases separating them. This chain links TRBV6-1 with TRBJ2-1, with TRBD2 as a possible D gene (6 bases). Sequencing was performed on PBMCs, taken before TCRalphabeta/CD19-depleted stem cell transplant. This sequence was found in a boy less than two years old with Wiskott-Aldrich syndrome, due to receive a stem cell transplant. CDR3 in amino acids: CASSVSGNEQFF. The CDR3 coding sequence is TGTGCCAGCAGTGTTAGCGGCAATGAGCAGTTCTTC.